The clone carrying this T cell receptor beta chain has more than one count but fewer than ten. The sample comes from a study of T cell changes during pregnancy in multiple sclerosis. Germline lookup yields CDR1 KGHSH and CDR2 LQKENI. The CDR3 is 15 amino acids. J was trimmed by 5 bases and V by 5 bases; bases with no gene match: 8. Generated by immunoSEQ multiplex PCR, the TCRdb table keeps only in-frame clones and is missing some. The sample records 40,000 to 45,000 clones, nearly 90% being singletons. This clonotype originated in a female donor with multiple sclerosis, enrolled in a pregnancy study. J is TRBJ2-1 and V is TRBV18; TRBD2 agrees at 8 bases. Sample: CD4+ T cells from peripheral blood mononuclear cells, taken in the first trimester of pregnancy. CDR3 residues: CASSTLAGGDNEQFF. DNA for the CDR3: TGTGCCAGCTCAACCCTAGCGGGCGGAGACAATGAGCAGTTCTTC. Supplemented by reference TRBV18 and TRBJ2-1, the full variable domain reads NAGVMQNPRHLVRRRGQEARLRCSPMKGHSHVYWYRQLPEEGLKFMVYLQKENIIDESGMPKERFSAEFPKEGPSILRIQQVVRGDSAAYFCASSTLAGGDNEQFFGPGTRLTVL.